Listed here are 21 T cell receptor beta chains from one sample, sequenced in a study of identical twins. One entry per CDR3 protein, called by TCRdb with MiXCR from the 5' RACE reads. Counted here are hundreds of thousands of distinct CDR3 sequences, about 12% occurring once; the ten biggest clones make up around 1.5%. The same data also went into a second study, on yellow fever vaccine responses in identical twins.

The sample was PBMCs. These receptors came from a woman aged 18-29 years in good health.

This clonotype was detected a few times. This chain uses TRBV2 with TRBJ1-2; D is ambiguous. The germline CDR1 and CDR2 sequences are SNHLY and FYNNEI. Between the trimmed V and J ends, which lost 1 base and 7 bases, there was a span of 7 bases. This CDR3 is 12 amino acids long. The CDR3 nucleotides read TGTGCCAGCAGTGAAGGCTCGGGTGGCTACACCTTC. It encodes CASSEGSGGYTF.

The chain links TRBV19 to TRBJ1-5, with a possible D match to TRBD1 (5 bases). CDR1 is LNHDA, CDR2 SQIVND, per germline (reference sequence). The CDR3 sequence is 15 residues long. V dropped 1 base and J dropped 5 bases, with 12 bases sitting between them. The CDR3 nucleotides read TGTGCCAGTAGTATAGGGCTCGGGGGATATCAGCCCCAGCATTTT. This translates into CASSIGLGGYQPQHF.

The chain joins TRBV5-3 to TRBJ1-6; tentatively, D is TRBD1 (6 bases). TRBV5-3 has ORF status, its function being uncertain. Trimming cost V 5 bases and J 7 bases, with 13 bases left between them. The CDR3 extends over 14 amino acids. The CDR3 reads CARSPGGSNSPLHF. CDR3 DNA sequence: TGTGCCAGAAGTCCCGGGGGCAGCAATTCACCCCTCCACTTT.

This clonotype was detected only a few times. This rearrangement joins TRBV11-2 to TRBJ2-1, with 10 positions matching TRBD2. Trimming at V came to 5 bases and at J to 12 bases, leaving 13 bases not matched to a gene. CDR3 size: 15 residues. Germline CDR1 is SGHAT and CDR2 is FQNNGV. DNA for the CDR3: TGTGCCAGCAGCCCGACCAGCGGGAGGGATATTTGGCAGTTCTTC. Its protein product is CASSPTSGRDIWQFF.

This rearrangement joins TRBV6-1 to TRBJ2-3; D is uncertain. The CDR3 is 13 residues long. The ends were cut back, 1 base at V and 7 bases at J, with 9 bases in the middle. The germline CDR1 and CDR2 sequences are MNHNS and SASEGT. This chain's CDR3 is CASSEGPQNTQYF. Here the CDR3 DNA reads TGTGCCAGCAGTGAAGGCCCCCAGAATACGCAGTATTTT.

The chain couples TRBV4-1 to TRBJ2-7; D is possibly TRBD1 or TRBD2 (6 bases each). The CDR3 length is 13 residues. V gave up 3 bases and J gave up 6 bases, with 12 bases separating them. Germline assignment: CDR1 MGHRA and CDR2 YSYEKL. The CDR3 sequence is CASSHIGGGEQYV. CDR3 DNA sequence: TGCGCCAGCAGCCATATAGGGGGAGGCGAGCAGTACGTC.

The chain carries TRBV25-1 and TRBJ2-1; D not certain. This CDR3 spans 12 amino acids. Germline values: CDR1 MGHDK, CDR2 SYGVNS. V dropped 3 bases and J dropped 6 bases, with 6 bases sitting between them. Here the CDR3 DNA reads TGTGCCAGCAGTGATGTGCTCAATGAGCAGTTCTTC. Protein sequence: CASSDVLNEQFF.

The chain employs TRBV12-3 or TRBV12-4 and TRBJ2-5; 16 bases fit TRBD2. V shed 1 base, J shed 2 bases, and the junction held 10 bases outside the gene matches. This CDR3 region has 20 residues. CDR3 DNA sequence: TGTGCCAGCAGTTTAGGCCTAGGGACTAGCGGGGGGGCAGGTCAAGAGACCCAGTACTTC. This codes for CASSLGLGTSGGAGQETQYF.

V and J are TRBV7-3 and TRBJ2-5; the D gene is possibly TRBD2 (5 bases). CDR1 is SGHTA and CDR2 is FQGTGA in the germline V gene. The CDR3 consists of 14 residues. Between the trimmed V and J ends, which lost 8 bases and 4 bases, there was a span of 17 bases. This CDR3 reads CASSRRGLGETQYF. The CDR3 nucleotides are TGTGCCAGCTCTCGAAGAGGGTTGGGAGAGACCCAGTACTTC.

The chain links TRBV19 to TRBJ1-5; 7 bases agree with TRBD1. Germline V gene lookup returns CDR1 LNHDA and CDR2 SQIVND (reference sequence). This CDR3 comprises 15 residues. After removal of 8 bases from V and 3 bases from J, the junction contained 10 bases not matched to a gene. The DNA for the CDR3 is TGTGCCAGTCAATCCGGGACAGTGATCAATCAGCCCCAGCATTTT. It translates to CASQSGTVINQPQHF.

The CDR3 loop is CASSVPQESVLNQPQHF. DNA for the CDR3: TGTGCCAGCAGCGTCCCGCAAGAGAGTGTTCTGAATCAGCCCCAGCATTTT. This sequence joins TRBV9 and TRBJ1-5; D gene ambiguous. The ends were cut back, 2 bases at V and 4 bases at J, with 19 bases in the middle. Looked up from germline, CDR1 is SGDLS and CDR2 is YYNGEE. There are 17 residues in the CDR3.

This clonotype appeared a few times. The rearrangement links TRBV7-6 to TRBJ2-1; 15 nucleotides match TRBD2. V lost 5 bases and J lost 2; bases outside the gene matches: 7. The CDR3 contains 18 residues. The germline CDR1 and CDR2 sequences are SGHVS and FNYEAQ. The CDR3 region is CASSLRTSGGAAYNEQFF. The DNA for the CDR3 is TGTGCCAGCAGCCTCAGGACTAGCGGGGGGGCCGCCTACAATGAGCAGTTCTTC.

The chain joins TRBV25-1 to TRBJ1-2; D is unclear. From germline, CDR1 is MGHDK and CDR2 SYGVNS. V was clipped by 8 bases and J by 0 bases, with 13 bases between them. The CDR3 totals 14 residues. In DNA, the CDR3 is TGTGCCAGCGTAGGTGATAGAGCTAACTATGGCTACACCTTC. Amino acids: CASVGDRANYGYTF.

This clonotype has just a few counts. V usage is TRBV9 and J usage is TRBJ2-3; TRBD1 matches at 8 bases. The trim removed 3 bases at V and 2 bases at J, leaving 14 bases unmatched. Germline loops: CDR1 SGDLS, CDR2 YYNGEE. The CDR3 spans 18 residues. The CDR3 spells CASSANPPGTGLTDTQYF. DNA of the CDR3: TGTGCCAGCAGCGCTAATCCCCCCGGGACAGGCCTCACAGATACGCAGTATTTT.

This clonotype was counted only a few times. The CDR3 here is CASSQDLVDTGELFF. DNA for the CDR3: TGTGCCAGCAGCCAAGATCTGGTGGACACCGGGGAGCTGTTTTTT. The chain recombines TRBV3-1 with TRBJ2-2; D is ambiguous. Germline-derived CDR1 and CDR2 are LGHDT and YNNKEL (reference sequence). The CDR3 covers 15 residues. V shed 0 bases and J shed 3 bases, with 8 bases lying between them.

The chain employs TRBV28 and TRBJ2-3; 7 bases line up with TRBD2. The germline V gene has CDR1 MDHEN and CDR2 SYDVKM. V lost 5 bases to trimming and J lost 5 bases; unmatched junction nucleotides: 7. The CDR3 consists of 14 residues. DNA of the CDR3: TGTGCCAGCAGTCACGGGACTAAAAAAGATACGCAGTATTTT. This gives the protein CASSHGTKKDTQYF.

The V call is TRBV12-3 or TRBV12-4, the J call TRBJ1-5, with D maybe TRBD1 (6 bases). The CDR3 is made up of 14 amino acids. The germline V and J ends were trimmed by 3 bases and 3 bases, with 9 bases remaining between them. For the CDR3, the DNA is TGTGCCAGCAGTTTTGCAGGGGACAATCAGCCCCAGCATTTT. Protein sequence: CASSFAGDNQPQHF.

This clonotype was detected many times. The V call is TRBV9, the J call TRBJ2-7; no reliable D call. The V end lost 0 bases, the J end lost 6 bases, and 13 bases lay between the germline ends. The germline gives CDR1 SGDLS, CDR2 YYNGEE. This CDR3 is built from 14 residues. CDR3 in amino acids: CASSVGLEQSEQYF. The CDR3 DNA reads as TGTGCCAGCAGCGTAGGCCTAGAGCAGAGCGAGCAGTACTTC.

This clonotype was detected ten times or more. The chain has TRBV12-3 or TRBV12-4 and TRBJ2-2, with D possibly matching TRBD2 (6 bases). The ends were cut back, 6 bases at V and 2 bases at J, with 19 bases in the middle. CDR3 length: 17 residues. The CDR3 region is CASSSNHRDFNTGELFF. CDR3 sequence (DNA): TGTGCCAGCAGCTCCAACCACCGGGACTTCAACACCGGGGAGCTGTTTTTT.

This clonotype was seen a few times. V usage is TRBV10-3 and J usage is TRBJ1-2; 7 nucleotides agree with TRBD1. The length of the CDR3 is 13 residues. The germline V gene encodes CDR1 ENHRY and CDR2 SYGVKD. V was clipped by 1 base and J by 4 bases; unmatched bases: 0. The DNA of the CDR3 is TGTGCCATCAGTGAGTGGGACAGCTATGGCTACACCTTC. It translates to CAISEWDSYGYTF.

In this sample, this clonotype turned up a few times. The CDR3 here is CSVRRGDRDSDTQYF. CDR3 coding DNA: TGCAGCGTTAGAAGAGGGGACAGGGACTCAGATACGCAGTATTTT. This sequence joins TRBV29-1 and TRBJ2-3, with 9 bases that match TRBD1. The CDR3 loop spans 15 amino acids. CDR1 SQVTM and CDR2 ANQGSEA come from the germline V gene. The ends lost 5 bases at V and 4 bases at J; junction bases unmatched: 10.